This TCR beta chain was retrieved from a study of Graves' ophthalmopathy and Graves' hyperthyroidism. Patients were excluded if they had other autoimmune diseases or uncontrolled infections, and likewise if pregnancy or lactation applied. Diagnosis relied on clinical symptoms, serum thyroxine, TRAb, thyroid ultrasound and orbital computed tomography. Transcripts of RNA were the source for amplifying TCR beta CDR3 regions. In the first round, RT-PCR was carried out with HTBI primers, and a multiplex PCR formed the second round. One entry per CDR3 protein, called by TCRdb with MiXCR from the multiplex PCR reads. The sample yields around 1.1 million distinct CDR3 sequences, about two fifths seen once. This clonotype was picked up a small number of times. The sequence came from an adult man with Graves' hyperthyroidism. Sequencing was done on a sample of peripheral blood or thyroid tissue (not recorded which).

The CDR3 coding sequence is TGTGCCAGCAGTGAGAGACGGGAAAAACTGTTTTTT. It translates to CASSERREKLFF. The chain couples TRBV2 to TRBJ1-4; D is ambiguous. CDR3 length: 12 amino acids. CDR1 and CDR2 from the germline V gene are SNHLY and FYNNEI. Trimming removed 3 bases at V and 8 bases at J, with 7 bases between.